Sequencing of this T cell receptor (beta chain) was carried out in a study of siplizumab effects on memory and regulatory T cells (dated by TCRdb to between 2018 and 2020). About the full investigation: The effect of the anti-CD2 antibody siplizumab on alloreactive T-cell subsets was examined in allogeneic mixed lymphocyte reactions constructed from human PBMCs. Broad study findings and their caveats: Unstimulated naive T cells appeared more diverse than memory T cells, and naive cells seemed to contribute substantially to the alloresponse. Because sequences below about 10^-5 frequency were poorly captured, only a minor fraction of alloreactive clones could be mapped to unstimulated subsets. Whether proliferating Tregs from siplizumab cultures actually had suppressive function was not functionally confirmed. Among mappable alloreactive CD4+ clones, the Treg-derived fraction averaged approximately 66% with siplizumab versus around 25% in control reactions. A naive or memory phenotype could not be assigned to roughly 80-97% of proliferating CD4+ or CD8+ clones. The cumulative frequency of alloreactive sequences traceable to unstimulated CD4+ memory T cells was significantly reduced by siplizumab.

Sorted unstimulated T cells, along with proliferating T cells recovered from mixed lymphocyte reactions, underwent TCRbeta CDR3 sequencing. Fresh whole blood from some ten HLA-typed healthy donors was used as the source from which PBMCs were isolated. To map where alloreactive clones came from, CD4+ regulatory T cells in the unstimulated state were FACS-sorted. In its sample, this clone was seen a few times. Its antigen specificity is not known. There are no base qualities to consult, and no much larger clone falls within one base. Reading from cysteine to phenylalanine, the CDR3 counts 13 amino acids. The CDR3 DNA has 39 bases and is translated from base 1. Trimming accounts for 4 bases at V and 9 bases at J, while the number of junction bases matched to no gene is 3. CDR1 and CDR2, looked up from the germline V gene, are SGHRS and YFSETQ. Libraries were prepared through the immunoSEQ multiplex PCR assay. Each sample had 10^5 or so TCR templates assayed by the deep sequencing platform. Genomic DNA extracted from sorted T cells was used for TCRbeta CDR3 sequencing. The authors' pipeline ran thus. The R programming language was used for the clonal analysis of the TCRbeta CDR3 data. Unstimulated samples were compared with post-reaction CFSE-low samples to define alloreactive CD4+ and CD8+ clones. By matching sequences to the repertoires of sorted unstimulated Treg and non-Treg cells, each alloreactive CD4+ clone was assigned a regulatory or non-regulatory origin. The table was pulled from immuneACCESS by TCRdb, which kept in-frame rearrangements only. Such tables lose some clones; where checked, under half of the loss comes from unresolved V genes, and the rest has no known cause. That table supplies the V and J calls and clone size; D and trimming were determined from the DNA. Here the sample has roughly 120,000 clones; about 91% occur a single time. The top ten constitute roughly 0.75% of the sample.

This sequence originates from a human donor in good health. Sequencing input: Tregs sorted from blood. Recombination joined TRBV5-1 with TRBJ2-7, and TRBD2 matches 14 of the central bases. The nucleotide sequence is TGCGCCAGCAGCCAGGGACTAGCGGGAGTGCAGTACTTC. This gives the protein CASSQGLAGVQYF.